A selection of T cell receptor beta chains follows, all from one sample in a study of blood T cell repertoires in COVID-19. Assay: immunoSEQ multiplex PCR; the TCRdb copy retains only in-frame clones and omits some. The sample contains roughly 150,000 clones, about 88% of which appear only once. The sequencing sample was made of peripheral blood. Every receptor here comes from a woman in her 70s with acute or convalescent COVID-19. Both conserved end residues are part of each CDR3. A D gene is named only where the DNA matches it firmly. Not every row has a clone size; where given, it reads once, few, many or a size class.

CDR3 DNA: TGTGCCACCAGCAGAGGTTCGACAGGGAATGAGCAGTTCTTC
CDR3 protein: CATSRGSTGNEQFF
D gene: TRBD1
V gene: TRBV15
J gene: TRBJ2-1
clone size: NA

CDR3 DNA: TGTGCCAGCAGCCAAGATACAGCGCAGGGCACTGAAGCTTTCTTT
CDR3 protein: CASSQDTAQGTEAFF
D gene: NA
V gene: TRBV4-2
J gene: TRBJ1-1
clone size: NA

CDR3 DNA: TGTGCCAGCAGCTCCGGAGCGGGGTTCTATAATTCACCCCTCCACTTT
CDR3 protein: CASSSGAGFYNSPLHF
D gene: NA
V gene: TRBV7-9
J gene: TRBJ1-6
clone size: many

CDR3 DNA: TGTGCCAGCAGTTCCCGACAGGGGTACAACACTGAAGCTTTCTTT
CDR3 protein: CASSSRQGYNTEAFF
D gene: TRBD1
V gene: TRBV25-1
J gene: TRBJ1-1
clone size: NA

CDR3 DNA: TGTGCCTGGAGTCCCTTACAGGGTCCCTACAATGAGCAGTTCTTC
CDR3 protein: CAWSPLQGPYNEQFF
D gene: NA
V gene: TRBV30
J gene: TRBJ2-1
clone size: NA

CDR3 DNA: TGTGCCAGCAGCTTAATCGCGGGGACCAACACTGAAGCTTTCTTT
CDR3 protein: CASSLIAGTNTEAFF
D gene: NA
V gene: TRBV7-3
J gene: TRBJ1-1
clone size: NA

CDR3 DNA: TGTGCCAGCAGTTACTCCGGGGTAGCGGGGGAGACCCAGTACTTC
CDR3 protein: CASSYSGVAGETQYF
D gene: TRBD2
V gene: TRBV6-2/TRBV6-3
J gene: TRBJ2-5
clone size: NA

CDR3 DNA: TGTGCCAGCAGCCCCAGCGCGGGCCCTGGAAACACCATATATTTT
CDR3 protein: CASSPSAGPGNTIYF
D gene: NA
V gene: TRBV3-1/TRBV3-2
J gene: TRBJ1-3
clone size: few

CDR3 DNA: TGTGCCAGCAGCCAAGAGACCGGGTTCAATCAGCCCCAGCATTTT
CDR3 protein: CASSQETGFNQPQHF
D gene: NA
V gene: TRBV3-1/TRBV3-2
J gene: TRBJ1-5
clone size: NA

CDR3 DNA: TGTGCCAGCAGCCTAGCGGCCTCTAGCACAGATACGCAGTATTTT
CDR3 protein: CASSLAASSTDTQYF
D gene: TRBD2
V gene: TRBV6-6
J gene: TRBJ2-3
clone size: NA

CDR3 DNA: TGTGCCAGCAGTACTAATGGTAACTATGGCTACACCTTC
CDR3 protein: CASSTNGNYGYTF
D gene: NA
V gene: TRBV12-3/TRBV12-4
J gene: TRBJ1-2
clone size: NA

CDR3 DNA: TGTGCCAGCACCCGGGGGGTGAACACTGAAGCTTTCTTT
CDR3 protein: CASTRGVNTEAFF
D gene: NA
V gene: TRBV27
J gene: TRBJ1-1
clone size: few

CDR3 DNA: TGTGCCTGGAGTGTAGCGGGGGGGGGAGATACGCAGTATTTT
CDR3 protein: CAWSVAGGGDTQYF
D gene: TRBD2
V gene: TRBV30
J gene: TRBJ2-3
clone size: once

CDR3 DNA: TGTGCCAGCAGCAAAAGCGGGAGCGGGGGGGTTATTTACAATGAGCAGTTCTTC
CDR3 protein: CASSKSGSGGVIYNEQFF
D gene: NA
V gene: TRBV21-1
J gene: TRBJ2-1
clone size: NA

CDR3 DNA: TGCAGTGCTGGACAGGGGGCTGTATCTTTCTTT
CDR3 protein: CSAGQGAVSFF
D gene: TRBD1
V gene: TRBV20-1
J gene: TRBJ1-1
clone size: NA

CDR3 DNA: TGCGCCAGCAGCTTGGACAGGGGACAGGGCGGCACTGAAGCTTTCTTT
CDR3 protein: CASSLDRGQGGTEAFF
D gene: TRBD1
V gene: TRBV5-1
J gene: TRBJ1-1
clone size: NA

CDR3 DNA: TGTGCCAGCAGTTACTTGGGCAGGGGCTACGAGCAGTACTTC
CDR3 protein: CASSYLGRGYEQYF
D gene: NA
V gene: TRBV6-5
J gene: TRBJ2-7
clone size: once

CDR3 DNA: TGTGCCAGCAGCCGAACAGGGAGCACTGAAGCTTTCTTT
CDR3 protein: CASSRTGSTEAFF
D gene: NA
V gene: TRBV3-1/TRBV3-2
J gene: TRBJ1-1
clone size: NA

CDR3 DNA: TGTGCCAGCAGTAGCCGAGGTAGAGACTATGGCTACACCTTC
CDR3 protein: CASSSRGRDYGYTF
D gene: NA
V gene: TRBV2
J gene: TRBJ1-2
clone size: NA

CDR3 DNA: TGTGCCAGCAGCTTCATTCACAGGAAAAATAACTATGGCTACACCTTC
CDR3 protein: CASSFIHRKNNYGYTF
D gene: NA
V gene: TRBV7-2
J gene: TRBJ1-2
clone size: NA

CDR3 DNA: TGTGCCAGCAGCCGCCGGACAGGGGCGGACCAAGAGACCCAGTACTTC
CDR3 protein: CASSRRTGADQETQYF
D gene: TRBD1
V gene: TRBV3-1/TRBV3-2
J gene: TRBJ2-5
clone size: NA

CDR3 DNA: TGCGCCAGCAGCCCGTCCTTCCGTATGAACACTGAAGCTTTCTTT
CDR3 protein: CASSPSFRMNTEAFF
D gene: NA
V gene: TRBV5-1
J gene: TRBJ1-1
clone size: NA

CDR3 DNA: TGTGCCAGTAGTGTAAACCTGGGGCAGGGTGAAAAACTGTTTTTT
CDR3 protein: CASSVNLGQGEKLFF
D gene: NA
V gene: TRBV19
J gene: TRBJ1-4
clone size: once

CDR3 DNA: TGTGCCACCAGCTCGGACAGGACCTATGGTTACACCTTC
CDR3 protein: CATSSDRTYGYTF
D gene: TRBD1
V gene: TRBV15
J gene: TRBJ1-2
clone size: NA

CDR3 DNA: TGTGCCAGCAGCCTGGGGACAGGGGGCCACGGGGAGCTGTTTTTT
CDR3 protein: CASSLGTGGHGELFF
D gene: TRBD1
V gene: TRBV5-8
J gene: TRBJ2-2
clone size: NA

CDR3 DNA: TGTGCCAGCAGCCGAGGACAGGCTGGGGAATCACCCCTCCACTTT
CDR3 protein: CASSRGQAGESPLHF
D gene: TRBD1
V gene: TRBV7-8
J gene: TRBJ1-6
clone size: NA

CDR3 DNA: TGTGCCAGCTCGGCGGCCGGCACCGGGGAGCTGTTTTTT
CDR3 protein: CASSAAGTGELFF
D gene: NA
V gene: TRBV18
J gene: TRBJ2-2
clone size: NA